These T cell receptor beta chains were read from a single sample in a study of T cell changes during pregnancy in multiple sclerosis. Method: immunoSEQ multiplex PCR; TCRdb's copy keeps in-frame clones and lacks some. The sample consists of about 62,000 clones, roughly 92% of them appearing once. Specimen: CD8+ T cells from peripheral blood mononuclear cells, collected in the second trimester of pregnancy. Receptors originate from a female donor with multiple sclerosis, enrolled in a pregnancy study. Both conserved end residues are part of each CDR3. A D gene is named only where the DNA matches it firmly. Rows give clone size only sometimes, using once, few, many, or a class for an expanded clone.

D gene	V gene	clone size	J gene	CDR3 protein	CDR3 DNA
.	TRBV18	.	TRBJ1-4	CASSASNSGEKLFF	TGTGCCAGCTCAGCGTCAAATAGCGGGGAAAAACTGTTTTTT
.	TRBV2	.	TRBJ2-7	CASKERTIRDTYYEQYF	TGTGCCAGCAAAGAGAGAACGATCCGGGACACTTACTACGAGCAGTACTTC
.	TRBV10-3	.	TRBJ1-2	CAISETNYGYTF	TGTGCCATCAGTGAAACAAACTATGGCTACACCTTC
TRBD1	TRBV2	.	TRBJ1-2	CASKQGAVEYTF	TGTGCCAGCAAACAGGGGGCGGTTGAGTACACCTTC
TRBD2	TRBV7-9	.	TRBJ2-7	CASSSHRTSGSGEQYF	TGTGCCAGCAGCTCCCACAGGACTAGCGGGAGCGGCGAGCAGTACTTC
TRBD1	TRBV27	.	TRBJ2-1	CASSAGGYNEQFF	TGTGCCAGTTCAGCAGGGGGCTACAATGAGCAGTTCTTC
.	TRBV5-6	.	TRBJ2-2	CASSLENRGELFF	TGTGCCAGCAGCTTGGAAAACAGGGGGGAGCTGTTTTTT
.	TRBV7-9	.	TRBJ2-1	CASSFGNNEQFF	TGTGCCAGCAGCTTCGGGAATAATGAGCAGTTCTTC
.	TRBV4-1	.	TRBJ1-4	CASSQGRVDEKLFF	TGCGCCAGCAGCCAAGGCAGGGTGGATGAAAAACTGTTTTTT
TRBD2	TRBV10-3	once	TRBJ2-1	CAISETSLAGSVNEQFF	TGTGCCATCAGTGAGACCTCACTAGCGGGATCGGTAAATGAGCAGTTCTTC
TRBD1	TRBV5-1	.	TRBJ2-6	CASSSGTVISGANVLTF	TGCGCCAGCAGCTCCGGGACAGTGATATCTGGGGCCAACGTCCTGACTTTC
.	TRBV9	.	TRBJ1-2	CASSVGPTGTVGYGYTF	TGTGCCAGCAGCGTGGGTCCGACCGGGACTGTCGGCTATGGCTACACCTTC
TRBD2	TRBV28	once	TRBJ2-1	CASRKLAGVYNEQFF	TGTGCCAGCAGAAAACTAGCGGGAGTCTACAATGAGCAGTTCTTC
.	TRBV7-6	few	TRBJ1-1	CASSGLNTEAFF	TGTGCCAGCAGCGGACTAAACACTGAAGCTTTCTTT
.	TRBV14	once	TRBJ1-3	CASSQAGTSGNTIYF	TGTGCCAGCAGCCAAGCCGGTACCTCTGGAAACACCATATATTTT
TRBD1	TRBV27	.	TRBJ2-1	CASSWDRGFGEQFF	TGTGCCAGCAGTTGGGACAGGGGATTCGGTGAGCAGTTCTTC